This T cell receptor beta chain was captured by sequencing in a study of blood T cell repertoires in COVID-19 (dated by TCRdb to about 2020). About the study as a whole: Samples covering the acute and convalescent phases of COVID-19 were provided by collaborators in the United States, Italy and Spain. The prospective study material was composed of cDNA or gDNA derived from T cells, B-cell-depleted T cells, or PBMCs. Deeply sampled blood TCRbeta repertoires from subjects exposed to, actively infected with, or recovered from COVID-19 were included in the dataset. The repertoires were released in a freely available public database meant as a resource for research on the immune response to SARS-CoV-2. Samples were obtained from the ongoing ImmuneRACE study (first 160 participants) and from some 1,300 subjects provided by 6 global collaborators. A de-identified subject ID, COVID-19 status, age in years and sex were almost always included in the sample metadata. Where available, HLA class I and class II types were taken from metadata supplied by the sample provider and were not determined by assay-based typing. Here is what the overall study found, with its caveats: The quantity of clinical and demographic metadata differed by source and by participant and was supplied without curation.

The immunoSEQ Assay, a bias-controlled multiplex PCR, was used to amplify TCRbeta CDR3 regions from genomic DNA. In the authors' own workflow: The number of nucleated cells in each sample was estimated by amplification of reference gene primers within the assay. Sequence reads were collapsed and filtered to measure the absolute abundance of every unique TCRbeta CDR3 rearrangement. Productive Simpson clonality was computed per sample as the square root of Simpson's diversity index over productive rearrangements. Not all clones reach the TCRdb copy of this immuneACCESS table, which keeps in-frame sequences only. Checked studies attribute under half of the gap to unresolved V genes and leave the rest unexplained. The V and J calls and clone size are taken from that table; D and trimming were inferred from the DNA. This sample is represented by about 340,000 clones; about 88% of them were singletons. Together, the top ten hold 7.1% of the sample.

Remarks on this clone: Its specific antigen is unknown. No much larger clonotype is one base removed from it; base qualities were not supplied.

The germline V gene provides CDR1 SGHRS and CDR2 YFSETQ. V and J lose 1 base and 7 bases, and a span of 8 bases separates them. From the cysteine up to the phenylalanine, the CDR3 has a length of 12 residues. Only the CDR3 DNA is retained, 36 bases long and in frame from the first base. One collaborating source in Seattle enrolled patients during active infection and followed them longitudinally through the course of disease. The collaborating institutions used their own protocols to collect whole blood in K2EDTA tubes. For TCRbeta analysis, collaborator samples were shipped as frozen whole blood, as isolated PBMCs, or as DNA extracted from either sample type.

The material sequenced was peripheral blood. The receptor was derived from a woman aged 60-75 years with COVID-19, enrolled during active disease. The chain links TRBV5-1 with TRBJ1-2, with the D gene not clear enough to name. This receptor has the CDR3 CASSLRTRGYTF. The nucleotide sequence reads TGCGCCAGCAGCTTGCGGACTCGTGGCTACACCTTC.